The 2 T cell receptor beta chains listed next were all sequenced from one sample in a study of CD8 T cells in ankylosing spondylitis. Regarding the study as a whole: The study identified a TCR beta motif of under 10 highly homologous variants that appeared characteristic of ankylosing spondylitis blood.

The antigens for these receptors are not known. TCRdb processed the 5' RACE reads anew with MiXCR; each CDR3 protein has one entry. The sample includes around 480,000 distinct CDR3 sequences, over 15% of them seen just once. The material sequenced was blood, either unsorted or a sorted T cell fraction (not recorded which). The receptors originated from a male donor with ankylosing spondylitis.

The rearrangement uses TRBV20-1 and TRBJ1-5; weak D call: TRBD1 (6 bases). Germline CDR1 and CDR2: DFQATT and SNEGSKA (reference sequence). The CDR3 has 16 residues. V was clipped by 3 bases and J by 5 bases, with 20 bases between them. CDR3 DNA: TGCAGTGCTAGTCAGTCCCCGGACAGTGTCTATCAGCCCCAGCATTTT. Protein: CSASQSPDSVYQPQHF.

This clonotype has more than one count but fewer than ten. The CDR3 DNA reads as TGTGCCAGCAGTCCTCCGGGACAGGGGACCTCTGGAAACACCATATATTTT. Protein: CASSPPGQGTSGNTIYF. This chain connects TRBV5-5 to TRBJ1-3; TRBD1 matches at 10 bases. CDR3 length: 17 amino acids. Germline CDR1 is SGHKS and CDR2 is YYEKEE (reference sequence). V lost 5 bases, J lost 0 bases, and 8 bases stayed unmatched.